Following are 27 T cell receptor beta chains from one sample sequenced in a study of CD8 T cells in Susac syndrome. Random hexamers were used to reverse transcribe the RNA input (about 0.5 to 1 ug). TCRdb re-derived calls from the immunoSEQ multiplex PCR reads in MiXCR, one entry per CDR3 protein. The sample carries fewer than 300,000 distinct CDR3 sequences, 80% to 90% recorded once. Sequenced: CD8+ T cells from PBMCs. These receptors were taken from a human donor with multiple sclerosis.

This clonotype has only one observation. The genes are TRBV6-1 and TRBJ2-1, with 12 bases fitting TRBD2. Trimming cost V 2 bases and J 9 bases; bases outside gene matches: 17. CDR1 and CDR2 (germline): MNHNS, SASEGT. This CDR3 is built from 19 residues. The DNA for the CDR3 is TGTGCCAGCAGTGAACCTCCGGTTAGACTAGCGGGAGTTCCGAGTGAGCAGTTCTTC. Protein: CASSEPPVRLAGVPSEQFF.

The J gene is TRBJ2-5, the V gene TRBV4-1; no reliable D call. Trimming left V 1 base short and J 5 bases short, with 14 bases between. The CDR3 totals 15 residues. The germline gives CDR1 MGHRA, CDR2 YSYEKL. DNA of the CDR3: TGCGCCAGCAGCCAAGGTTTGGGCCAGAGGGAGACCCAGTACTTC. As protein: CASSQGLGQRETQYF.

This rearrangement joins TRBV10-2 to TRBJ2-7; 9 bases fit TRBD2. Germline V lookup: CDR1 WSHSY, CDR2 SAAADI. The CDR3 runs to 17 residues. V shed 7 bases, J shed 0 bases, and the junction held 13 bases outside the gene matches. DNA of the CDR3: TGCGCCAGCAAGGATGATCAGGGACTAGCAAGCTCCTACGAGCAGTACTTC. Residues: CASKDDQGLASSYEQYF.

The V gene is TRBV15, the J gene TRBJ2-3; D might be TRBD2 (6 bases). Deletions cut 0 bases from V and 1 base from J, with 14 bases between. Germline V gene lookup returns CDR1 LNHNV and CDR2 YYDKDF (reference sequence). This CDR3 comprises 17 residues. CDR3 bases: TGTGCCACCAGCAGAGACGGGACTCTCGACCGCACAGATACGCAGTATTTT. As protein: CATSRDGTLDRTDTQYF.

The J gene is TRBJ1-1, the V gene TRBV5-5; tentatively, D is TRBD1 (6 bases). V was cut by 7 bases and J by 6 bases, with 10 bases left in between. Per the germline V gene, CDR1 is SGHKS and CDR2 is YYEKEE (reference sequence). This CDR3 region has 11 residues. CDR3 coding DNA: TGTGCCAGCTTACAGGGATCTGAAGCTTTCTTT. Its translation: CASLQGSEAFF.

This clonotype has just a few counts. This chain links TRBV28 with TRBJ2-7, with 11 bases identical to TRBD2. After removal of 5 bases from V and 2 bases from J, the junction contained 14 bases not matched to a gene. The CDR3 length is 18 residues. Germline CDR1 reads MDHEN; CDR2 reads SYDVKM. The CDR3 sequence: CASSILSGTSGKPYEQYF. The CDR3 coding sequence is TGTGCCAGCAGTATACTTTCCGGGACTAGCGGTAAACCCTACGAGCAGTACTTC. Combining the CDR3 with reference TRBV28 and TRBJ2-7 gives the whole variable domain DVKVTQSSRYLVKRTGEKVFLECVQDMDHENMFWYRQDPGLGLRLIYFSYDVKMKEKGDIPEGYSVSREKKERFSLILESASTNQTSMYLCASSILSGTSGKPYEQYFGPGTRLTVT.

The chain's CDR3 is CASSLVWRVGGNEQFF. The DNA of the CDR3 is TGTGCCAGCAGCTTAGTCTGGCGGGTAGGGGGCAATGAGCAGTTCTTC. The chain has TRBV7-8 and TRBJ2-1; tentative D call: TRBD1 (6 bases). V was cut by 1 base and J by 6 bases, with 16 bases left in between. Germline CDR1 and CDR2: SGHVS and FQNEAQ. The CDR3 is made up of 16 amino acids.

The chain couples TRBV28 to TRBJ1-3; 8 nucleotides line up with TRBD1. V lost 4 bases and J lost 3; bases outside the gene matches: 14. This CDR3 is 18 amino acids long. Germline V gene sequence: CDR1 MDHEN, CDR2 SYDVKM. The CDR3 spells CASSSPRRDRWDGNTIYF. CDR3 nucleotides: TGTGCCAGCAGTTCTCCTCGGAGGGACAGGTGGGATGGAAACACCATATATTTT.

The chain is built from TRBV7-8 and TRBJ2-7, with D possibly being TRBD2 (5 bases). This CDR3 region has 16 residues. With 4 bases removed from V and 0 bases from J, the gap between germline ends came to 16 bases. In germline, CDR1 is SGHVS, CDR2 FQNEAQ. As DNA, the CDR3 is TGTGCCAGCAGCTCCAGTAGCGCCTTAAGCTCCTACGAGCAGTACTTC. This translates into CASSSSSALSSYEQYF. Together with reference TRBV7-8 and TRBJ2-7, the CDR3 gives the full variable domain: GAGVSQSPRYKVAKRGQDVALRCDPISGHVSLFWYQQALGQGPEFLTYFQNEAQLDKSGLPSDRFFAERPEGSVSTLKIQRTQQEDSAVYLCASSSSSALSSYEQYFGPGTRLTVT.

The chain links TRBV5-8 to TRBJ2-3; the match to TRBD2 covers 13 bases. The CDR3 has 20 amino acids. Trimming removed 1 base from V and 1 base from J; junction bases left unmatched: 12. Germline CDR1 is SGHTS and CDR2 is YDEGEE. The CDR3 loop is CASSLYIGTSGKMGTDTQYF. The CDR3 region has the DNA TGTGCCAGCAGCTTGTACATCGGGACTAGCGGGAAGATGGGCACAGATACGCAGTATTTT.

This chain links TRBV20-1 with TRBJ2-1, with 11 positions matching TRBD2. In germline, CDR1 is DFQATT, CDR2 SNEGSKA (reference sequence). The trim removed 1 base at V and 4 bases at J, leaving 9 bases unmatched. The CDR3 covers 17 residues. The CDR3, as DNA: TGCAGTGCTAGAGGAAGGACTAGCGGGCCCTTTTACAATGAGCAGTTCTTC. It is translated as CSARGRTSGPFYNEQFF.

This rearrangement joins TRBV4-1 to TRBJ1-5; TRBD1 matches 7 bases. Germline V gene data show CDR1 as MGHRA and CDR2 as YSYEKL. This CDR3 region has 18 residues. Unmatched junction bases numbered 9, after V lost 1 base and J lost 0 bases. CDR3 sequence reads: CASSQVSGGVISNQPQHF. For the CDR3, the DNA is TGCGCCAGCAGCCAAGTGTCAGGGGGAGTGATTAGCAATCAGCCCCAGCATTTT.

There are a few counts of this clonotype. The V call is TRBV7-9, the J call TRBJ2-1, with TRBD2 identical over 7 bases. The V segment lost 4 bases and the J segment 7 bases; nucleotides outside the gene matches: 10. This CDR3 is 15 amino acids long. Germline V CDR1 and CDR2: SEHNR, FQNEAQ (reference sequence). The CDR3 loop reads CASSSRASGRNEQFF. The CDR3 DNA reads TGTGCCAGCAGCTCCCGGGCTAGCGGTAGGAATGAGCAGTTCTTC.

This chain joins TRBV7-9 and TRBJ1-3; D unclear. This CDR3 is built from 14 residues. Trimming removed 9 bases at V and 0 bases at J, with 12 bases between. From germline, CDR1 is SEHNR and CDR2 FQNEAQ (reference sequence). The CDR3 sequence is CASPGGNSGNTIYF. For the CDR3, the DNA is TGTGCCAGTCCCGGCGGTAACTCTGGAAACACCATATATTTT.

V usage is TRBV9 and J usage is TRBJ2-7; possibly TRBD1 or TRBD2 for D (7 bases each). The CDR3 totals 13 residues. Germline assignment: CDR1 SGDLS and CDR2 YYNGEE. V lost 3 bases, J lost 4 bases, and 11 bases lay in between. Here the CDR3 DNA reads TGTGCCAGCAGCGCAGGGGGGGCATACGAGCAGTACTTC. Translated: CASSAGGAYEQYF.

V is TRBV7-9 and J is TRBJ2-7; 8 bases match TRBD1. Germline V gene data show CDR1 as SEHNR and CDR2 as FQNEAQ (reference sequence). V lost 5 bases and J lost 3; bases outside the gene matches: 9. The CDR3 runs to 15 residues. CDR3 region: CASSPSRGPGYEQYF. The DNA of the CDR3 is TGTGCCAGCAGCCCGTCCAGGGGGCCCGGCTACGAGCAGTACTTC.

This sequence joins TRBV28 and TRBJ2-1, with 8 bases matching TRBD2. The CDR3 loop spans 15 amino acids. Germline CDR1 is MDHEN and CDR2 is SYDVKM. The trim removed 5 bases at V and 9 bases at J, leaving 12 bases unmatched. As DNA, the CDR3 is TGTGCCAGCAGTCCCCCGGGACTAGGGGGGAGTGAGCAGTTCTTC. Translation: CASSPPGLGGSEQFF.

The rearrangement links TRBV7-9 to TRBJ1-2; unclear D gene. V was shortened by 4 bases and J by 3 bases, with 9 bases between the two germline ends. The CDR3 is made up of 13 amino acids. Germline CDR1 reads SEHNR; CDR2 reads FQNEAQ (reference sequence). Written as DNA, the CDR3 is TGTGCCAGCAGCTCAGGACGGTACTATGGCTACACCTTC. This gives the protein CASSSGRYYGYTF.

V usage is TRBV20-1 and J usage is TRBJ2-3, with D possibly TRBD2 on 6 matching bases. The CDR3 runs to 16 residues. The germline V gene has CDR1 DFQATT and CDR2 SNEGSKA (reference sequence). Trimming removed 3 bases at V and 9 bases at J, with 25 bases between. The CDR3 protein is CSARVSGATGPVTQYF. The CDR3 bases are TGCAGTGCTAGGGTTAGCGGAGCCACTGGGCCAGTGACGCAGTATTTT.

The chain has TRBV29-1 and TRBJ2-5; D is unresolved. V dropped 4 bases and J dropped 4 bases, with 7 bases sitting between them. The CDR3 extends over 11 amino acids. In germline, CDR1 is SQVTM, CDR2 ANQGSEA. CDR3 coding DNA: TGCAGCGTTGGGAGACTAGAGACCCAGTACTTC. As protein: CSVGRLETQYF.

This clonotype was picked up one time. The rearrangement uses TRBV27 and TRBJ2-7; D gene ambiguous. The CDR3 totals 11 residues. Per the germline V gene, CDR1 is MNHEY and CDR2 is SMNVEV (reference sequence). The V gene lost 5 bases and the J gene lost 9 bases, with 11 bases spanning the gap. CDR3 protein: CASSGVGGQYF. For the CDR3, the DNA is TGTGCCAGCAGTGGAGTAGGCGGGCAGTACTTC.

V and J are TRBV30 and TRBJ2-1, with no clear D. The CDR3 is 12 residues long. Germline CDR1 GTSNPN, CDR2 SVGIG (reference sequence). V lost 1 base to trimming and J lost 2 bases, with 3 bases between them. The CDR3 DNA is TGTGCCTGGAGTGGGGCCTACAATGAGCAGTTCTTC. This gives the protein CAWSGAYNEQFF. Filled out from reference TRBV30 and TRBJ2-1, the complete variable domain reads SQTIHQWPATLVQPVGSPLSLECTVEGTSNPNLYWYRQAAGRGLQLLFYSVGIGQISSEVPQNLSASRPQDRQFILSSKKLLLSDSGFYLCAWSGAYNEQFFGPGTRLTVL.

The chain recombines TRBV28 with TRBJ2-7; TRBD1 might be the D (6 bases). The CDR3 contains 13 residues. Trimming removed 3 bases from V and 3 bases from J, with 9 bases in between. Germline loops: CDR1 MDHEN, CDR2 SYDVKM. CDR3 coding DNA: TGTGCCAGCAGTTTCAGGGGAATCTACGAGCAGTACTTC. Amino acid sequence: CASSFRGIYEQYF.

The rearrangement joins TRBV27 to TRBJ1-2; 8 bases fit TRBD1. The CDR3 is 17 residues long. Germline-derived CDR1 and CDR2 are MNHEY and SMNVEV (reference sequence). The V and J ends lost 4 bases and 4 bases, in that order; junction bases with no gene match: 14. The CDR3 DNA is TGTGCCAGCAGTTCCCTCTCCGGGACAGGTATCGGCTATGGCTACACCTTC. Translating it yields CASSSLSGTGIGYGYTF.

The rearrangement links TRBV5-5 to TRBJ2-5; TRBD2 might be the D (6 bases). The CDR3 contains 14 residues. Germline V lookup: CDR1 SGHKS, CDR2 YYEKEE (reference sequence). V was pared by 0 bases and J by 5 bases, with 11 bases between. CDR3 sequence: CASSLVTGRETQYF. The CDR3 region has the DNA TGTGCCAGCAGCTTGGTCACGGGGAGGGAGACCCAGTACTTC.

The J gene is TRBJ1-1, the V gene TRBV7-8; a possible D gene is TRBD1 (6 bases). V lost 2 bases, J lost 8 bases, and 12 bases lay in between. The CDR3 has 13 residues. The germline CDR1 and CDR2 sequences are SGHVS and FQNEAQ. This chain's CDR3 is CASSLNREKEAFF. CDR3 sequence (DNA): TGTGCCAGCAGCTTAAACAGGGAAAAGGAAGCTTTCTTT.

CDR3 in amino acids: CASSQGWEGQLNSPLHF. For the CDR3, the DNA is TGTGCCAGCAGCCAAGGATGGGAGGGACAGCTTAATTCACCCCTCCACTTT. The V call is TRBV3-1, the J call TRBJ1-6; 7 nucleotides match TRBD1. The CDR3 is 17 amino acids. The germline V gene encodes CDR1 LGHDT and CDR2 YNNKEL (reference sequence). The V and J ends lost 1 base and 6 bases, in that order; junction bases with no gene match: 9.